The rows below give T cell receptor beta chains drawn from one sample of a study of cytomegalovirus exposure and HLA in healthy donors. Here immunoSEQ multiplex PCR was the method, and the copy in TCRdb shows in-frame clones only, minus some. This sample has about 190,000 clones, with 75% to 90% found just once. The sequencing sample was made of PBMCs. All receptors derive from a man aged 40-49 years in good health and CMV-seropositive. Each CDR3 is given with its conserved first and last residue. The D gene is left open where the match is weak. Only part of the rows carry a size: once, few, many, or a class if the clone is expanded.

CDR3aa,CDR3nt,abundance,v_gene,j_gene,d_gene
CASSTWLPGLAVETQYF,TGTGCCAGCAGCACCTGGCTACCGGGACTAGCTGTAGAGACCCAGTACTTC,.,TRBV11-2,TRBJ2-5,TRBD2
CASSVDEVGELFF,TGTGCCAGCAGCGTAGACGAAGTCGGGGAACTGTTTTTT,.,TRBV9,TRBJ1-4,.
CASSLGWGQGETEAFF,TGTGCCAGCAGCTTGGGCTGGGGACAGGGCGAAACTGAAGCTTTCTTT,.,TRBV13,TRBJ1-1,TRBD1
CASSLGQGEPSTQYF,TGTGCCAGCAGCTTGGGGCAGGGGGAACCGAGCACTCAGTACTTC,few,TRBV5-4,TRBJ2-4,TRBD1
CASSLKQVPSSTNSPLHF,TGTGCCAGCAGCTTAAAACAGGTTCCGAGCAGCACTAATTCACCCCTCCACTTT,.,TRBV7-2,TRBJ1-6,.
CASSRNREGQETQYF,TGTGCCAGCAGCCGTAATCGGGAGGGACAAGAGACCCAGTACTTC,.,TRBV27,TRBJ2-5,TRBD2
CASSRQGLPSYEQYF,TGTGCCAGCAGCCGCCAGGGGCTCCCCTCCTACGAGCAGTACTTC,.,TRBV6-5,TRBJ2-7,.
CASSFSGQMNNEQFF,TGTGCCAGCAGTTTCTCTGGACAGATGAACAATGAGCAGTTCTTC,.,TRBV28,TRBJ2-1,.
CASSLRTSIGELFF,TGTGCCAGCAGCCTCCGGACATCGATCGGGGAGCTGTTTTTT,.,TRBV28,TRBJ2-2,.
CASSFPAGTGTYEQYF,TGTGCCAGCAGTTTCCCCGCCGGGACAGGCACCTACGAGCAGTACTTC,once,TRBV28,TRBJ2-7,TRBD1
CASCGTGVWTEAFF,TGTGCCAGCTGTGGTACAGGGGTTTGGACTGAAGCTTTCTTT,.,TRBV25-1,TRBJ1-1,TRBD1
CASTPGAYEQYF,TGCGCCAGCACCCCAGGGGCCTACGAGCAGTACTTC,once,TRBV10-2,TRBJ2-7,.
CASSRRQLAEAFF,TGTGCCAGCAGCCGTCGACAGCTTGCTGAAGCTTTCTTT,.,TRBV5-6,TRBJ1-1,.
CASSPAGYSNQPQHF,TGTGCCAGTAGTCCCGCCGGGTATAGCAATCAGCCCCAGCATTTT,.,TRBV19,TRBJ1-5,.
CACLTGFYEQYF,TGTGCCTGTCTCACAGGGTTTTACGAGCAGTACTTC,.,TRBV30,TRBJ2-7,.
CASSPDRGPYEQYF,TGTGCCAGCAGTCCGGACAGGGGGCCCTACGAGCAGTACTTC,once,TRBV27,TRBJ2-7,TRBD1
CASSLSAGPFNEQFF,TGTGCCAGCAGCTTATCAGCGGGGCCCTTCAATGAGCAGTTCTTC,.,TRBV7-2,TRBJ2-1,TRBD2
CASSPGQGAYEQYF,TGTGCCAGCAGCCCTGGACAGGGGGCCTACGAGCAGTACTTC,.,TRBV5-6,TRBJ2-7,TRBD1
CASSSGGGTDTQYF,TGTGCCAGCAGCTCGGGCGGGGGCACAGATACGCAGTATTTT,.,TRBV7-6,TRBJ2-3,.
CSSSLIKGGQYF,TGTTCCAGCAGCTTAATTAAAGGCGGCCAGTACTTC,.,TRBV7-9,TRBJ2-7,.
CASRSFGRGVATDTQYF,TGTGCCAGCAGGTCATTTGGGCGGGGGGTGGCCACAGATACGCAGTATTTT,once,TRBV7-9,TRBJ2-3,TRBD2
CASSTTVEQFF,TGTGCCAGCAGTACAACAGTTGAGCAGTTCTTC,.,TRBV6-5,TRBJ2-1,.
CASSSGWDEQFF,TGTGCCAGCAGTTCGGGTTGGGATGAGCAGTTCTTC,.,TRBV27,TRBJ2-1,.
CASSSDGGGVTDTQYF,TGTGCCAGCAGCTCGGATGGAGGCGGGGTCACAGATACGCAGTATTTT,.,TRBV7-2,TRBJ2-3,.
CASRSDSFKNQPQHF,TGTGCCAGTAGATCCGACAGTTTCAAGAATCAGCCCCAGCATTTT,.,TRBV19,TRBJ1-5,.
CATRDSLYEQYF,TGTGCCACCAGGGACAGCCTCTACGAGCAGTACTTC,once,TRBV6-6,TRBJ2-7,TRBD1
CASSLGGGPSYEQYF,TGTGCCAGCAGCTTGGGGGGGGGCCCCTCCTACGAGCAGTACTTC,.,TRBV5-4,TRBJ2-7,.
CASSAAGVGENIQYF,TGTGCCAGCAGTGCCGCAGGGGTCGGAGAAAACATTCAGTACTTC,once,TRBV25-1,TRBJ2-4,.
CASSLPGWRNNQPQHF,TGTGCCAGCAGTTTGCCAGGGTGGCGGAACAATCAGCCCCAGCATTTT,.,TRBV6-5,TRBJ1-5,.
CASSLGDRGSSPLHF,TGTGCCAGCAGCTTGGGAGACAGGGGTTCTTCACCCCTCCACTTT,.,TRBV5-6,TRBJ1-6,TRBD1
CASSQGTGYEQYF,TGCGCCAGCAGCCAAGGTACCGGCTACGAGCAGTACTTC,few,TRBV4-3,TRBJ2-7,.
CASSLVGAREQYF,TGTGCCAGCAGCTTAGTAGGGGCAAGGGAGCAGTACTTC,.,TRBV7-2,TRBJ2-7,.
CASSLVAARSYGEQFF,TGTGCCAGCAGCTTGGTCGCTGCTCGCTCTTACGGTGAGCAGTTCTTC,.,TRBV5-4,TRBJ2-1,.
CASSFDNPRDTQYF,TGCGCCAGCAGCTTCGACAACCCACGAGATACGCAGTATTTT,once,TRBV5-1,TRBJ2-3,.
CASSMRRAGGGMETQYF,TGTGCCAGTAGTATGCGACGGGCAGGGGGTGGGATGGAGACCCAGTACTTC,.,TRBV19,TRBJ2-5,TRBD1
CASSPRFPGGYTF,TGTGCCAGCAGCCCACGGTTCCCAGGTGGCTACACCTTC,.,TRBV7-9,TRBJ1-2,.
CASSGAGTGSIEQYF,TGTGCCAGCAGTGGAGCCGGGACAGGGTCCATCGAGCAGTACTTC,.,TRBV6-1,TRBJ2-7,TRBD1
CASRQAPQTYEQYF,TGTGCCAGCCGACAGGCCCCGCAGACCTACGAGCAGTACTTC,.,TRBV6-1,TRBJ2-7,.
CASSIGQGYEQYF,TGTGCCAGCAGTATCGGACAAGGCTACGAGCAGTACTTC,.,TRBV2,TRBJ2-7,.
CAWGPGQEGSYGYTF,TGTGCCTGGGGACCGGGACAGGAAGGATCCTATGGCTACACCTTC,.,TRBV5-4,TRBJ1-2,TRBD1
CASSETNKVWVQRGGQPQHF,TGTGCCAGCAGTGAAACGAACAAGGTGTGGGTACAAAGGGGCGGTCAGCCCCAGCATTTT,.,TRBV6-1,TRBJ1-5,.
CASSGLAGGRQETQYF,TGTGCCAGCAGCGGACTAGCGGGGGGGCGGCAAGAGACCCAGTACTTC,.,TRBV9,TRBJ2-5,TRBD2
CASSQGQRGQTRYEQYF,TGTGCCAGCTCGCAGGGGCAGCGGGGGCAAACCCGCTACGAGCAGTACTTC,once,TRBV18,TRBJ2-7,TRBD2
CASSQEQGPSTDTQYF,TGCGCCAGCAGCCAAGAACAGGGACCGAGCACAGATACGCAGTATTTT,.,TRBV4-3,TRBJ2-3,.
CASRQGLRMNTEAFF,TGTGCCAGCAGACAGGGGCTGAGGATGAACACTGAAGCTTTCTTT,.,TRBV7-2,TRBJ1-1,TRBD1
CASSLGGGGRNSGNTIYF,TGTGCCAGCAGTTTGGGCGGTGGGGGCCGTAACTCTGGAAACACCATATATTTT,.,TRBV28,TRBJ1-3,.
CASSEPEETQYF,TGTGCCAGCAGTGAACCCGAGGAGACCCAGTACTTC,once,TRBV6-5,TRBJ2-5,.
CASSQGPDTSTDTQYF,TGCGCCAGCAGCCAAGGGCCGGACACTAGCACAGATACGCAGTATTTT,.,TRBV4-3,TRBJ2-3,.
CASSYRAGLNTDTQYF,TGTGCCAGCAGCTACAGGGCAGGGCTGAACACAGATACGCAGTATTTT,.,TRBV7-8,TRBJ2-3,.